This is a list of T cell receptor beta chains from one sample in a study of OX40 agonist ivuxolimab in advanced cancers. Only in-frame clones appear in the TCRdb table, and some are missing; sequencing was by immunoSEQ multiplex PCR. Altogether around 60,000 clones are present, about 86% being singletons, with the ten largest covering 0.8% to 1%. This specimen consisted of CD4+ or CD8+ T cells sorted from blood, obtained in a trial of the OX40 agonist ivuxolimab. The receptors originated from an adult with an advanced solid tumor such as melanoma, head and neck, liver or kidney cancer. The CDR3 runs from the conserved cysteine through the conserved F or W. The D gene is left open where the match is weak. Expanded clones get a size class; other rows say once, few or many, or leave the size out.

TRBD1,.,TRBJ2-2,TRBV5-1,CASIAGTGNTGELFF,TGCGCCAGCATAGCCGGGACAGGGAACACCGGGGAGCTGTTTTTT
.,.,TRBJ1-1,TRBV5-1,CASSLDLWGPTEAFF,TGCGCCAGCAGCTTGGATTTATGGGGGCCCACTGAAGCTTTCTTT
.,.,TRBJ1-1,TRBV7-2,CASSLMGYTEAFF,TGTGCCAGCAGCTTAATGGGCTACACTGAAGCTTTCTTT
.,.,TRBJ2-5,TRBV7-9,CASSLTGPGEQYF,TGTGCCAGCAGCTTGACGGGACCTGGTGAGCAGTACTTC
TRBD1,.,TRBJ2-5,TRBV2,CASQTGKQETQYF,TGTGCCAGTCAGACAGGGAAACAAGAGACCCAGTACTTC
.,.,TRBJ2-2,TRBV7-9,CASIDTGVPELFF,TGTGCCAGTATCGATACCGGGGTCCCCGAGCTGTTTTTT
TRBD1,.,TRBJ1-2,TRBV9,CASSAGTGRRGYTF,TGTGCCAGCAGCGCCGGGACAGGCAGAAGGGGCTACACCTTC
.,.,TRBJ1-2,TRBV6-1,CASSEVGQIYGYTF,TGTGCCAGCAGTGAAGTGGGGCAGATCTATGGCTACACCTTC
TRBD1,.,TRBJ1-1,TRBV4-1,CASSQGTGGMNTEAFF,TGCGCCAGCAGCCAGGGGACAGGGGGAATGAACACTGAAGCTTTCTTT
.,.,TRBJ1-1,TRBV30,CAWSVALPSTEAFF,TGTGCCTGGAGTGTAGCCCTCCCCAGCACTGAAGCTTTCTTT
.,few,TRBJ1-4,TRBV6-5,CASSAQGPRGEKLFF,TGTGCCAGCAGTGCGCAGGGCCCTAGGGGAGAAAAACTGTTTTTT
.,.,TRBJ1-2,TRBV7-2,CASSLARRSTYGYTF,TGTGCCAGCAGCTTAGCTAGGCGTTCAACCTATGGCTACACCTTC
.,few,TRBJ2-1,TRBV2,CASSDFETGLRQFF,TGTGCCAGCAGTGATTTCGAGACCGGGTTAAGGCAGTTCTTC
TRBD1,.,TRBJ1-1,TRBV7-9,CASGQDRDTEAFF,TGTGCCAGCGGCCAGGACAGGGACACTGAAGCTTTCTTT
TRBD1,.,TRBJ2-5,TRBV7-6,CASSPSKMGQGSETQYF,TGTGCCAGCAGCCCTTCGAAGATGGGACAGGGGAGTGAGACCCAGTACTTC
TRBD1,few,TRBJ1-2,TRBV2,CASSTGLRGGYTF,TGTGCCAGCAGTACGGGACTCAGGGGGGGCTACACCTTC
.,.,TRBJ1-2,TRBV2,CASTLISGNYGYTF,TGTGCCAGCACCCTTATCTCGGGAAACTATGGCTACACCTTC
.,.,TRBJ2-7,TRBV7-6,CASSLEPGDRNYEQYF,TGTGCCAGCAGCTTAGAGCCTGGCGACCGTAACTACGAGCAGTACTTC
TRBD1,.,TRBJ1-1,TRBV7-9,CASSRRDRGNTEAFF,TGTGCCAGCAGCCGCCGGGACAGGGGGAACACTGAAGCTTTCTTT
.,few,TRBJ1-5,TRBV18,CASSQGIDQPQHF,TGTGCCAGCTCACAGGGAATCGATCAGCCCCAGCATTTT
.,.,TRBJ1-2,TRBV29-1,CSVRRGSDGYTF,TGCAGCGTCCGGCGGGGGTCGGATGGCTACACCTTC
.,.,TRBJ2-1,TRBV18,CASSPPLGGGPSYEQFF,TGTGCCAGCTCACCACCATTAGGTGGGGGCCCGAGCTATGAGCAGTTCTTC
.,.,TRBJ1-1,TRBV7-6,CASSLGQLNTEAFF,TGTGCCAGCAGCTTAGGACAGTTGAACACTGAAGCTTTCTTT
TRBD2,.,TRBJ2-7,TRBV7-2,CASSQRSGGFYEQYF,TGTGCCAGCAGCCAGCGTAGCGGGGGATTTTACGAGCAGTACTTC
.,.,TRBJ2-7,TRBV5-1,CASGPFSSYEQYF,TGCGCCAGCGGACCGTTCAGCTCCTACGAGCAGTACTTC
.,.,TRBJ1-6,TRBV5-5,CASSRAGNSPLHF,TGTGCCAGCAGCCGGGCGGGTAATTCACCCCTCCACTTT
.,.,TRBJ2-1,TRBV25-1,CASSGSGPYNEQFF,TGTGCCAGCAGTGGTAGCGGCCCATACAATGAGCAGTTCTTC
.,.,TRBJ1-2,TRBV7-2,CASSEQGVGGYTF,TGTGCCAGCAGCGAACAGGGTGTGGGGGGCTACACCTTC
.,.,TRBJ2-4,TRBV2,CASSLGRAVLAKNIQYF,TGTGCCAGCAGCCTGGGGCGGGCAGTACTAGCCAAAAACATTCAGTACTTC
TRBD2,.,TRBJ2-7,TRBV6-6,CASSSRTSNYEQYF,TGTGCCAGCAGTAGCCGGACTAGCAACTACGAGCAGTACTTC
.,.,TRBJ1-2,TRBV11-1,CASSLVGGYGYTF,TGTGCCAGCAGCTTAGTAGGGGGCTATGGCTACACCTTC
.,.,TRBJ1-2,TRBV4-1,CASSPNQGLGYGYTF,TGCGCCAGCAGCCCTAACCAGGGGCTTGGCTATGGCTACACCTTC
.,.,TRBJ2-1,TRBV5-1,CASSPGWADEQFF,TGCGCCAGCAGCCCTGGGTGGGCCGATGAGCAGTTCTTC
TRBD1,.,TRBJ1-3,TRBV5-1,CASSLGQGAGNTIYF,TGCGCCAGCAGCTTGGGGCAGGGGGCTGGAAACACCATATATTTT
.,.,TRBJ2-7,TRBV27,CASSRNGGHEQYF,TGTGCCAGCAGCAGAAACGGGGGCCACGAGCAGTACTTC
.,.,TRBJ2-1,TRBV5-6,CASSLLGGQYYNEQFF,TGTGCCAGCAGCTTGCTTGGTGGGCAGTACTACAATGAGCAGTTCTTC
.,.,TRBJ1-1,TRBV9,CASSAITPRTESNTEAFF,TGTGCCAGCAGCGCGATAACCCCACGGACAGAATCGAACACTGAAGCTTTCTTT
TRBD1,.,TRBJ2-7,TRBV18,CASSDFDRVHEQYF,TGTGCCAGCTCCGATTTCGACAGGGTCCACGAGCAGTACTTC
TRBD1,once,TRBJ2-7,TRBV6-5,CASSWDRGTYEQYF,TGTGCCAGCAGTTGGGACAGGGGGACCTACGAGCAGTACTTC
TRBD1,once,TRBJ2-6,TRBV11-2,CASRIQGFGANVLTF,TGTGCCAGCAGGATACAGGGGTTTGGGGCCAACGTCCTGACTTTC
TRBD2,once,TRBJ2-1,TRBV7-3,CASSLGGGLSSYNEQFF,TGTGCCAGCAGCTTAGGCGGGGGGCTAAGCTCCTACAATGAGCAGTTCTTC
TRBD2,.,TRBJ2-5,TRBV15,CATGGGAVQETQYF,TGTGCCACAGGCGGGGGGGCTGTTCAAGAGACCCAGTACTTC
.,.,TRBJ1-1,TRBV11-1,CASSLAGEGARGRETEAFF,TGTGCCAGCAGCTTAGCGGGGGAAGGGGCCCGCGGGAGGGAAACTGAAGCTTTCTTT
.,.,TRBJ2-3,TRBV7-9,CASKGPISTDTQYF,TGTGCCAGCAAGGGACCAATTAGCACAGATACGCAGTATTTT
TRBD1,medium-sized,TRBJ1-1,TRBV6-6,CASKETGTNTEAFF,TGTGCCAGCAAGGAGACAGGGACGAACACTGAAGCTTTCTTT
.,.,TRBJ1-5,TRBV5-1,CASSLYVNQPQHF,TGCGCCAGCAGCTTGTACGTAAATCAGCCCCAGCATTTT
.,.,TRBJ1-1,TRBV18,CASSSGDTEAFF,TGTGCCAGCTCATCCGGGGACACTGAAGCTTTCTTT
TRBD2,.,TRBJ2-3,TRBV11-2,CASSFSGGAGDTQYF,TGTGCCAGCAGCTTCAGCGGGGGGGCAGGAGATACGCAGTATTTT
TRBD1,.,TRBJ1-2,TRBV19,CASRGTGTIYGYTF,TGTGCCAGTAGGGGGACAGGTACCATCTATGGCTACACCTTC
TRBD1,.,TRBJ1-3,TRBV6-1,CASSERQGATGNTIYF,TGTGCCAGCAGTGAGAGACAGGGGGCTACTGGAAACACCATATATTTT
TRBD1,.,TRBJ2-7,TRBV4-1,CASSWGQGRYEQYF,TGCGCCAGCAGTTGGGGACAGGGACGCTACGAGCAGTACTTC
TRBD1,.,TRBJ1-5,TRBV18,CASSRDRSSNQPQHF,TGTGCCAGCTCACGGGACAGAAGCAGCAATCAGCCCCAGCATTTT
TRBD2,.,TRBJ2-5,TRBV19,CASSLRTSNRETQYF,TGTGCCAGTTCTCTCCGGACTAGCAACAGGGAGACCCAGTACTTC
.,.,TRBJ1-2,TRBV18,CASSPPTNSYGYTF,TGTGCCAGCTCACCACCGACAAACTCCTATGGCTACACCTTC
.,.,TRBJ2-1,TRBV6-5,CASSYITGYSYNEQFF,TGTGCCAGCAGTTACATAACAGGGTACTCCTACAATGAGCAGTTCTTC
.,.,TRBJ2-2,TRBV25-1,CASSEFGGAAGELFF,TGTGCCAGCAGTGAATTTGGGGGGGCGGCCGGGGAGCTGTTTTTT